This entry lists 16 T cell receptor beta chains sequenced from one sample in a study of shared clonotypes between healthy human individuals. The method was immunoSEQ multiplex PCR; TCRdb's version includes in-frame clones alone and lacks a portion of them. The data hold approximately 700,000 clones, with 73% observed a single time. The material sequenced was memory CD4+ T cells sorted from blood. As for subset: CD45RA-negative fraction. The receptor source for this set is a woman in her 30s in good health.

The chain uses TRBV5-6 and TRBJ2-7; D gene ambiguous. The CDR3 totals 13 residues. Deletions cut 3 bases from V and 7 bases from J, with 14 bases between. CDR1 is SGHDT, CDR2 YYEEEE, per germline. The CDR3 sequence is CASSWASGTEQYF. The CDR3 coding sequence is TGTGCCAGCAGCTGGGCCTCGGGTACGGAGCAGTACTTC. The full variable domain, rest sourced from reference TRBV5-6 and TRBJ2-7, is DAGVTQSPTHLIKTRGQQVTLRCSPKSGHDTVSWYQQALGQGPQFIFQYYEEEERQRGNFPDRFSGHQFPNYSSELNVNALLLGDSALYLCASSWASGTEQYFGPGTRLTVT.

The chain uses TRBV28 and TRBJ1-2; perhaps TRBD1 as D (6 bases). The CDR3 length is 13 residues. Germline assignment: CDR1 MDHEN and CDR2 SYDVKM. Trimming left V 6 bases short and J 4 bases short, with 12 bases between. Here the CDR3 reads CASRNRAVYGYTF. Written as DNA, the CDR3 is TGTGCCAGCAGGAACAGGGCGGTCTATGGCTACACCTTC.

The genes are TRBV18 and TRBJ1-5; D might be TRBD1 (6 bases). V dropped 2 bases and J dropped 6 bases, with 17 bases sitting between them. The CDR3 spans 16 residues. The V gene's germline CDR1 is KGHSH and CDR2 LQKENI. DNA of the CDR3: TGTGCCAGCTCACCATCGGCGTCAGGGGCGAGTCAGCCCCAGCATTTT. This gives the protein CASSPSASGASQPQHF.

This sequence joins TRBV19 and TRBJ2-3; no reliable D call. The germline CDR1 and CDR2 sequences are LNHDA and SQIVND (reference sequence). The CDR3 is made up of 14 amino acids. Trimming stripped 5 bases from V and 2 bases from J, with 11 bases between. CDR3 loop: CASSLQSITDTQYF. The CDR3 bases are TGTGCCAGTAGTCTCCAGAGCATCACAGATACGCAGTATTTT.

The CDR3 DNA reads as TGTGCCAGCAGTGGAGGGGACACCAATCAGCCCCAGCATTTT. It codes for CASSGGDTNQPQHF. The chain carries TRBV2 and TRBJ1-5, with D possibly being TRBD1 (6 bases). The CDR3 is 14 amino acids. Per germline, CDR1 SNHLY and CDR2 FYNNEI. V was shortened by 4 bases and J by 3 bases, with 10 bases between the two germline ends.

This clone was picked up a small number of times. CDR3: CSIGTDAYEQYF. DNA for the CDR3: TGCAGCATTGGGACGGACGCCTACGAGCAGTACTTC. The chain couples TRBV29-1 to TRBJ2-7; either TRBD1 or TRBD2 may supply D (5 bases each). V lost 8 bases and J lost 2, with 13 bases in between. Germline V lookup: CDR1 SQVTM, CDR2 ANQGSEA. CDR3 length: 12 amino acids.

This chain links TRBV6-1 with TRBJ1-1, with D hard to call. Germline assignment: CDR1 MNHNS and CDR2 SASEGT. This CDR3 is 11 amino acids long. Trimming cost V 6 bases and J 1 base, with 3 bases left between them. The CDR3 DNA follows: TGTGCCAGCAGCGAGAACACTGAAGCTTTCTTT. Translating it yields CASSENTEAFF.

This clone was detected only once. V and J are TRBV27 and TRBJ2-3, with 13 positions matching TRBD2. The trim removed 5 bases at V and 3 bases at J, leaving 8 bases unmatched. This CDR3 is built from 17 residues. Per germline, CDR1 MNHEY and CDR2 SMNVEV (reference sequence). The CDR3 region has the DNA TGTGCCAGCAGTCGTATGGGGACTAGCGGGAAGACAGATACGCAGTATTTT. This sequence encodes CASSRMGTSGKTDTQYF.

This chain joins TRBV7-8 and TRBJ2-3; 8 bases align to TRBD2. The germline gives CDR1 SGHVS, CDR2 FQNEAQ. There are 13 residues in the CDR3. The J segment lost 4 bases and the V segment lost 4 bases, leaving 1 base of the junction unmatched. The CDR3 spells CASSSAGADTQYF. The CDR3 DNA is TGTGCCAGCAGCTCAGCGGGAGCAGATACGCAGTATTTT.

This clone was picked up one time. The chain joins TRBV27 to TRBJ1-2; TRBD1 matches 7 bases. With 2 bases clipped from V and 7 bases from J, the junction kept 4 bases outside the gene matches. The CDR3 covers 13 residues. Per the germline V gene, CDR1 is MNHEY and CDR2 is SMNVEV (reference sequence). CDR3 sequence reads: CASSLKTGFGYTF. As DNA, the CDR3 is TGTGCCAGCAGTTTAAAGACAGGGTTTGGCTACACCTTC.

This clone has more than one count but fewer than ten. The genes are TRBV5-1 and TRBJ2-7; 10 bases match TRBD1. Looked up from germline, CDR1 is SGHRS and CDR2 is YFSETQ. This CDR3 has 15 amino acids. V lost 1 base to trimming and J lost 5 bases; unmatched junction nucleotides: 6. The CDR3 DNA reads TGCGCCAGCAGCTTGATGACAGGGGGCGAAAACGAGCAGTACTTC. This sequence encodes CASSLMTGGENEQYF.

This clone was counted once. V and J are TRBV11-2 and TRBJ1-5; D not resolved. The CDR3 totals 14 residues. With 3 bases removed from V and 5 bases from J, the gap between germline ends came to 11 bases. The germline V gene has CDR1 SGHAT and CDR2 FQNNGV. The CDR3 loop is CASSLTDGHQPQHF. CDR3 in DNA: TGTGCCAGCAGCTTGACGGACGGCCATCAGCCCCAGCATTTT.

The chain combines TRBV29-1 with TRBJ2-1; TRBD2 matches at 9 bases. The CDR3 has 18 amino acids. Germline V CDR1 and CDR2: SQVTM, ANQGSEA. V lost 2 bases, J lost 7 bases, and 18 bases stayed unmatched. The DNA of the CDR3 is TGCAGCGTTGAACGGCTGAAGGACGTGGGCGGGAGGGTTAATGAGCAGTTCTTC. As protein: CSVERLKDVGGRVNEQFF.

The rearrangement joins TRBV6-5 to TRBJ1-4; D is uncertain. This CDR3 spans 13 amino acids. The germline V gene encodes CDR1 MNHEY and CDR2 SVGAGI. The V gene lost 4 bases and the J gene lost 4 bases, with 7 bases spanning the gap. The CDR3 sequence is CASSWQHNEKLFF. The CDR3, as DNA: TGTGCCAGCAGTTGGCAGCATAATGAAAAACTGTTTTTT.

The rearrangement uses TRBV6-5 and TRBJ2-7; TRBD1 agrees at 7 bases. In germline, CDR1 is MNHEY, CDR2 SVGAGI. The CDR3 covers 15 residues. Trimming took 5 bases from V and 0 from J; bases not matched to a gene: 7. In nucleotides, the CDR3 is TGTGCCAGCAGTACAGGGGAAGCCAGCTCCTACGAGCAGTACTTC. Protein sequence: CASSTGEASSYEQYF.

Regarding this clone: Other DNA sequences in this sample translate to the same CDR3. V gene TRBV5-1 combines with J gene TRBJ2-1, with 7 bases aligning to TRBD2. This CDR3 comprises 15 residues. Trimming took 4 bases from V and 4 from J; bases not matched to a gene: 8. CDR1 is SGHRS, CDR2 YFSETQ, per germline. CDR3 in DNA: TGCGCCAGCAGCATTTCTAGCGGAGGGTACAATGAGCAGTTCTTC. It translates to CASSISSGGYNEQFF.